The sequence of this T cell receptor (beta chain) was determined in a study of cytomegalovirus exposure and HLA in healthy donors. The data were produced by immunoSEQ multiplex PCR, yet TCRdb's version contains in-frame clones alone and is incomplete. Here the sample spans some 170,000 clones, approximately 96% being singletons. Germline assignment: CDR1 LNHNV and CDR2 YYDKDF (reference sequence). The CDR3 contains 17 residues. V shed 4 bases and J shed 3 bases, with 21 bases lying between them. This TCR was recovered from a woman aged 18-29 years in good health and CMV-seronegative. The chain couples TRBV15 to TRBJ1-1; D is possibly TRBD1 (6 bases). Sequencing input: PBMCs. CDR3 in DNA: TGTGCCACCAGCAAGGAACTCCGGGACATCGGGGACACTGAAGCTTTCTTT. Protein product: CATSKELRDIGDTEAFF.